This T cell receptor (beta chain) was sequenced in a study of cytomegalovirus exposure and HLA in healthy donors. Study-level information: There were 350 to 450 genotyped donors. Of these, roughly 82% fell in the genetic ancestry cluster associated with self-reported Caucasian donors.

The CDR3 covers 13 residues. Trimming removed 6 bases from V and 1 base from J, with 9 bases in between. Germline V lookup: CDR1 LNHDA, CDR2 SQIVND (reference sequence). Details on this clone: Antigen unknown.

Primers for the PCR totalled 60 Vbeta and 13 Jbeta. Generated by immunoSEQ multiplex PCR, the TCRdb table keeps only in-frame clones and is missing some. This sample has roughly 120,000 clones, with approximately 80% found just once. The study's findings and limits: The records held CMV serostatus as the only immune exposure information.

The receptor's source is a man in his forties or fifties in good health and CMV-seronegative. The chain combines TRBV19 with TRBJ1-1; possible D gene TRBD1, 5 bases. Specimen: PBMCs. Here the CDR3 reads CASRGRGNTEAFF. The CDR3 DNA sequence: TGTGCCAGTAGAGGTAGGGGGAACACTGAAGCTTTCTTT.